The 23 T cell receptor beta chains listed next were all sequenced from one sample in a study of shared clonotypes between healthy human individuals. TCRdb's copy holds only in-frame clones and misses some; the assay was immunoSEQ multiplex PCR. The sample carries 2 million to 2.5 million clones, 90% to 95% recorded once. The material sequenced was naive CD4+ T cells from PBMCs. As for subset: CD45RA+ positively selected. These receptors all come from a man younger than 35 in good health. Some clones in this sample may be carry-over from other donors' samples.

The V and J genes are TRBV19 and TRBJ2-1; TRBD1 aligns across 9 bases. Trimming took 5 bases from V and 7 from J; bases not matched to a gene: 6. The germline V gene has CDR1 LNHDA and CDR2 SQIVND (reference sequence). The CDR3 loop spans 14 amino acids. CDR3 nucleotides: TGTGCCAGTAGTCCCGGGGACAGGGAAAATGAGCAGTTCTTC. Amino acids: CASSPGDRENEQFF. The complete variable domain, with remaining parts taken from reference TRBV19 and TRBJ2-1, reads DGGITQSPKYLFRKEGQNVTLSCEQNLNHDAMYWYRQDPGQGLRLIYYSQIVNDFQKGDIAEGYSVSREKKESFPLTVTSAQKNPTAFYLCASSPGDRENEQFFGPGTRLTVL.

The CDR3 nucleotides are TGTGCCAGCAGCTTACGGGGGTGGAGGGAAGCTATGAACACTGAAGCTTTCTTT. Translating gives CASSLRGWREAMNTEAFF. The chain links TRBV7-6 to TRBJ1-1; D is perhaps TRBD1 (5 bases). CDR1 and CDR2 from the germline V gene are SGHVS and FNYEAQ. The CDR3 has 18 amino acids. Trimming shortened V by 2 bases and J by 0 bases, and 19 bases separated the two germline ends. Complete variable domain (other parts from reference TRBV7-6 and TRBJ1-1): GAGVSQSPRYKVTKRGQDVALRCDPISGHVSLYWYRQALGQGPEFLTYFNYEAQQDKSGLPNDRFSAERPEGSISTLTIQRTEQRDSAMYRCASSLRGWREAMNTEAFFGQGTRLTVV.

The chain uses TRBV29-1 and TRBJ2-3, with TRBD2 matching 8 bases. The V gene end was trimmed by 3 bases and the J gene end by 6 bases; junction bases not matched to a gene: 11. In germline, CDR1 is SQVTM, CDR2 ANQGSEA. The CDR3 sequence is 15 residues long. This CDR3 is CSVEAPGGRSDTQYF. As DNA, the CDR3 is TGCAGCGTTGAGGCTCCGGGAGGGAGATCGGATACGCAGTATTTT.

V gene TRBV6-5 combines with J gene TRBJ1-6; D remains ambiguous. Germline V CDR1 and CDR2: MNHEY, SVGAGI. Trimming stripped 0 bases from V and 9 bases from J, with 15 bases between. CDR3 length: 16 amino acids. The CDR3 protein is CASSYSFWQAGSPLHF. CDR3 DNA: TGTGCCAGCAGTTACTCGTTCTGGCAGGCAGGTTCACCCCTCCACTTT.

The chain is built from TRBV9 and TRBJ2-7, with 14 bases identical to TRBD2. Germline trimming cut 4 bases from V and 1 base from J; bases unmatched to any gene: 10. Germline V lookup: CDR1 SGDLS, CDR2 YYNGEE. The CDR3 has 18 residues. CDR3 protein: CASSYGSGTSGSSYEQYF. CDR3 DNA sequence: TGTGCCAGCAGCTATGGCTCCGGGACTAGCGGGAGTTCCTACGAGCAGTACTTC.

This chain joins TRBV5-1 and TRBJ2-2; no firm D call. V was clipped by 3 bases and J by 6 bases, with 15 bases between them. The CDR3 totals 15 residues. In germline, CDR1 is SGHRS, CDR2 YFSETQ. CDR3: CASSYHIGPPGELFF. In DNA form, the CDR3 reads TGCGCCAGCAGCTACCACATTGGGCCCCCCGGGGAGCTGTTTTTT.

The J gene is TRBJ1-3, the V gene TRBV6-1; no reliable D call. The ends were cut back, 2 bases at V and 0 bases at J, with 11 bases in the middle. The germline CDR1 and CDR2 sequences are MNHNS and SASEGT. The CDR3 sequence is 16 residues long. Here the CDR3 reads CASSEQTPSSGNTIYF. The DNA of the CDR3 is TGTGCCAGCAGTGAACAGACTCCTAGCTCTGGAAACACCATATATTTT.

This clone has more than one count but fewer than ten. The CDR3 DNA reads TGTGCCAGCAGCCCTACATGGGGTCCCGGGGAGCTGTTTTTT. Amino acid sequence: CASSPTWGPGELFF. The V call is TRBV6-5, the J call TRBJ2-2; D remains unclear. The CDR3 has 14 residues. V lost 6 bases and J lost 6, with 14 bases in between. Germline loops: CDR1 MNHEY, CDR2 SVGAGI.

The rearrangement uses TRBV5-1 and TRBJ2-1, with D possibly being TRBD2 (6 bases). Germline V CDR1 and CDR2: SGHRS, YFSETQ. The CDR3 has 15 residues. The V and J ends lost 1 base and 5 bases respectively, with 13 bases between them. CDR3 sequence (DNA): TGCGCCAGCAGCTTGATGACTAGTACCCACAATGAGCAGTTCTTC. Its protein is CASSLMTSTHNEQFF.

The rearrangement joins TRBV7-2 to TRBJ1-3, with D uncertain. Germline V lookup: CDR1 SGHTA, CDR2 FQGNSA. Between the trimmed V and J ends, which lost 7 bases and 1 base, there was a span of 11 bases. The CDR3 extends over 14 amino acids. The CDR3, as DNA: TGTGCCAGCACCCCGGTTAGTTCTGGAAACACCATATATTTT. This codes for CASTPVSSGNTIYF.

On this clone itself: The same CDR3 arises from other DNA sequences in this sample as well. The chain has TRBV28 and TRBJ1-5; D perhaps matches TRBD1 (5 bases). The CDR3 runs to 15 residues. The V gene's germline CDR1 is MDHEN and CDR2 SYDVKM. V lost 3 bases, J lost 2 bases, and 11 bases lay in between. The CDR3 loop is CASSLLGRGNQPQHF. The CDR3 nucleotides are TGTGCCAGCAGTTTGCTGGGCAGGGGCAATCAGCCCCAGCATTTT.

V gene TRBV27 combines with J gene TRBJ1-2; 8 bases align to TRBD1. This CDR3 contains 13 residues. Trimming removed 5 bases from V and 8 bases from J; junction bases left unmatched: 7. Germline V gene lookup returns CDR1 MNHEY and CDR2 SMNVEV (reference sequence). In DNA, the CDR3 is TGTGCCAGCAGTGCCCAGGGGGCGCGGGGCTACACCTTC. Residues: CASSAQGARGYTF.

V and J are TRBV19 and TRBJ2-5, with TRBD2 identical over 9 bases. Germline CDR1 reads LNHDA; CDR2 reads SQIVND (reference sequence). V shed 2 bases and J 4 bases; nucleotides not matched to a gene: 5. The CDR3 loop spans 15 amino acids. The CDR3 loop reads CASSIYGLARETQYF. The CDR3 nucleotides read TGTGCCAGTAGTATATATGGACTAGCGAGAGAGACCCAGTACTTC.

In its sample, this clone was seen once. The J gene is TRBJ1-2, the V gene TRBV18; maybe TRBD1 (5 bases). The length of the CDR3 is 15 residues. V was trimmed by 1 base and J by 5 bases, leaving 14 bases between them. CDR1 and CDR2 (germline): KGHSH, LQKENI. DNA of the CDR3: TGTGCCAGCTCACCACTCCCCAATGGGGGGTATGGCTACACCTTC. Translated: CASSPLPNGGYGYTF.

This clone was detected only once. Other DNA sequences of this sample code for an identical CDR3. V is TRBV5-1 and J is TRBJ2-1; D is uncertain. V shed 0 bases and J shed 0 bases, with 4 bases lying between them. Per the germline V gene, CDR1 is SGHRS and CDR2 is YFSETQ. This CDR3 is built from 14 residues. CDR3 in DNA: TGCGCCAGCAGCTTGGTGAGCTCCTACAATGAGCAGTTCTTC. Its protein product is CASSLVSSYNEQFF.

This chain uses TRBV9 with TRBJ2-2; 7 positions match TRBD1. Germline CDR1 SGDLS, CDR2 YYNGEE. CDR3 length equals 16 residues. The V gene end was trimmed by 4 bases and the J gene end by 1 base; junction bases not matched to a gene: 7. The CDR3 bases are TGTGCCAGCAGCTTTCGACAGGGCAAGAACACCGGGGAGCTGTTTTTT. It translates to CASSFRQGKNTGELFF.

This clone has only a few counts. This chain links TRBV7-9 with TRBJ1-3; D not resolved. V was pared by 1 base and J by 8 bases, with 12 bases between. Germline V lookup: CDR1 SEHNR, CDR2 FQNEAQ (reference sequence). CDR3 length: 14 residues. CDR3 nucleotides: TGTGCCAGCAGCTTAGAGGTCCCTCCGGACACCATATATTTT. Its protein is CASSLEVPPDTIYF. Full variable domain (outside the CDR3, taken from reference TRBV7-9 and TRBJ1-3): DTGVSQNPRHKITKRGQNVTFRCDPISEHNRLYWYRQTLGQGPEFLTYFQNEAQLEKSRLLSDRFSAERPKGSFSTLEIQRTEQGDSAMYLCASSLEVPPDTIYFGEGSWLTVV.

The CDR3 reads CASSPGGARYEQYF. CDR3 coding DNA: TGTGCCAGCAGCCCCGGGGGGGCTAGATACGAGCAGTACTTC. This sequence joins TRBV7-3 and TRBJ2-7; 8 nucleotides agree with TRBD2. This CDR3 is 14 amino acids long. The germline gives CDR1 SGHTA, CDR2 FQGTGA. V lost 5 bases, J lost 4 bases, and 7 bases stayed unmatched.

This chain joins TRBV18 and TRBJ1-3; a possible D gene is TRBD1 (5 bases). Trimming removed 2 bases from V and 0 bases from J, with 11 bases in between. The CDR3 has 16 amino acids. Germline CDR1 and CDR2: KGHSH and LQKENI. The CDR3 DNA reads as TGTGCCAGCTCACCAGGGGGAATCCGCTCTGGAAACACCATATATTTT. Amino acids: CASSPGGIRSGNTIYF.

The sample holds one count of this clone. The J gene is TRBJ2-7, the V gene TRBV6-5, with TRBD1 matching over 7 bases. CDR1 MNHEY and CDR2 SVGAGI come from the germline V gene. The CDR3 is 13 residues long. Germline trimming cut 7 bases from V and 4 bases from J; bases unmatched to any gene: 7. CDR3 in amino acids: CASTPRQGYEQYF. The CDR3 coding sequence is TGTGCCAGCACCCCCCGACAGGGATACGAGCAGTACTTC.

The CDR3 sequence: CASSQDWSSGYNEQFF. As DNA, the CDR3 is TGTGCCAGCAGCCAAGATTGGTCTAGCGGATACAATGAGCAGTTCTTC. The genes are TRBV4-2 and TRBJ2-1; 7 nucleotides align to TRBD2. Germline V gives CDR1 LGHNA, CDR2 YNFKEQ. Germline trimming cut 0 bases from V and 4 bases from J; bases unmatched to any gene: 6. This CDR3 has 16 residues.

Written as DNA, the CDR3 is TGTGCCAGCAGTTTTAGGGGGAGTAAGCTGTTTTTT. Translated, it gives CASSFRGSKLFF. J is TRBJ1-4 and V is TRBV28; weak D call: TRBD1 (6 bases). CDR1 is MDHEN and CDR2 is SYDVKM in the germline V gene. The CDR3 has 12 amino acids. The V gene lost 3 bases and the J gene lost 14 bases, with 13 bases spanning the gap.

A single count supports this clone. The V call is TRBV5-4, the J call TRBJ2-3; possible D gene TRBD1, 6 bases. V shed 5 bases and J shed 1 base, with 11 bases lying between them. The CDR3 loop spans 14 amino acids. CDR1 is SGHNT and CDR2 is YYREEE in the germline V gene (reference sequence). The CDR3 region has the DNA TGTGCCAGCAGTCACAACAGGGGCACAGATACGCAGTATTTT. This encodes CASSHNRGTDTQYF.